This T cell receptor beta chain was observed in a study of monozygotic twins with inflammatory bowel disease. Study-level results: Twins with IBD were found to have lower TCRbeta diversity (inverse Simpson) than healthy co-twins. Varying immunosuppressive regimens may have increased patient repertoire variability. Whether twins were concordant or discordant made no difference to repertoire similarity, possibly from limited power.

Worth noting for this clonotype: Antigen: not known.

Total RNA input per TCR library was 3,500 to 4,500 ng. TCRdb re-called the 5' RACE reads; one entry per CDR3 protein, DNA not given. This listing includes some 300,000 distinct CDR3 sequences. The germline gives CDR1 SGHTA, CDR2 FQGTGA. The CDR3 extends over 13 amino acids. The clonotype comes from a human donor with ulcerative colitis or Crohn's disease, or a healthy co-twin of an affected twin (not recorded which). Sequencing input: blood. The rearrangement links TRBV7-3 to TRBJ1-2; the D call from TCRdb, TRBD1, cannot be confirmed without DNA. The CDR3 loop is CASSALGGEDYTF. Filled out from reference TRBV7-3 and TRBJ1-2, the complete variable domain reads GAGVSQTPSNKVTEKGKYVELRCDPISGHTALYWYRQSLGQGPEFLIYFQGTGAADDSGLPNDRFFAVRPEGSVSTLKIQRTERGDSAVYLCASSALGGEDYTFGSGTRLTVV.